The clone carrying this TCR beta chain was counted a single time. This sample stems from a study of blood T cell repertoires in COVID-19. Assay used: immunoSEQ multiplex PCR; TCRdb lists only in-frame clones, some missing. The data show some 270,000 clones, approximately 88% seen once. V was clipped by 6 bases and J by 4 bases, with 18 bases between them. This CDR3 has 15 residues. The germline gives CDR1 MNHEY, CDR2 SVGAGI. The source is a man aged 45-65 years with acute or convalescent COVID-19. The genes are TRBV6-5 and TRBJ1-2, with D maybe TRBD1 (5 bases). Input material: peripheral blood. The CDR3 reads CASRPTGGLPYGYTF. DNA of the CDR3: TGTGCCAGCAGACCAACGGGGGGTCTTCCCTATGGCTACACCTTC.